The 21 T cell receptor beta chains given below trace back to one sample, sequenced in a study of blood T cell repertoires in COVID-19. Using immunoSEQ multiplex PCR, the repertoire was profiled, and TCRdb retains in-frame clones only, with some absent. In the table there are 130,000 to 150,000 clones, 85% to 90% of which are singletons. The sample was peripheral blood. The receptors here all came from a man between 18 and 35 years old with COVID-19, enrolled during active disease.

The chain joins TRBV7-9 to TRBJ2-7; TRBD2 might be the D (7 bases). The CDR3 is 13 residues long. Trimming left V 5 bases short and J 6 bases short, with 14 bases between. Germline V CDR1 and CDR2: SEHNR, FQNEAQ (reference sequence). CDR3 in amino acids: CASSPRGASEQYF. CDR3 in DNA: TGTGCCAGCAGCCCCCGGGGGGCTAGCGAGCAGTACTTC.

This clone was seen a single time. The gene calls are TRBV7-3 and TRBJ2-5; 8 bases fit TRBD1. V was pared by 4 bases and J by 2 bases, with 6 bases of the junction left unmatched. The CDR3 has 15 residues. Per the germline V gene, CDR1 is SGHTA and CDR2 is FQGTGA. CDR3 in amino acids: CASSSQGARQETQYF. In nucleotides, the CDR3 is TGTGCCAGCAGCTCTCAGGGGGCCCGACAAGAGACCCAGTACTTC. Supplemented by reference TRBV7-3 and TRBJ2-5, the full variable domain reads GAGVSQTPSNKVTEKGKYVELRCDPISGHTALYWYRQSLGQGPEFLIYFQGTGAADDSGLPNDRFFAVRPEGSVSTLKIQRTERGDSAVYLCASSSQGARQETQYFGPGTRLLVL.

The rearrangement uses TRBV11-2 and TRBJ2-1; 12 bases are a match to TRBD2. The CDR3 extends over 15 amino acids. In germline, CDR1 is SGHAT, CDR2 FQNNGV. Trimming took 3 bases from V and 13 from J; bases not matched to a gene: 10. The CDR3 DNA is TGTGCCAGCAGCTTGGGCGGACTAGCGGGATTGTCACAGTTCTTC. This sequence encodes CASSLGGLAGLSQFF.

The chain combines TRBV7-9 with TRBJ2-7; 9 bases map to TRBD2. J lost 3 bases, V lost 5 bases, and 17 bases had no gene match. Germline V gene sequence: CDR1 SEHNR, CDR2 FQNEAQ (reference sequence). The CDR3 consists of 18 residues. CDR3 loop: CASSRAMVAGANHYEQYF. The CDR3 nucleotides read TGTGCCAGCAGCCGTGCTATGGTAGCGGGAGCAAATCACTACGAGCAGTACTTC.

This clone showed up just once. The chain carries TRBV27 and TRBJ2-7, with 7 bases identical to TRBD2. Trimming removed 3 bases from V and 8 bases from J; junction bases left unmatched: 7. There are 13 residues in the CDR3. CDR1 and CDR2 (germline): MNHEY, SMNVEV (reference sequence). The CDR3 DNA follows: TGTGCCAGCAGTTTTGGGGAGGGAGGTAAGCAGTACTTC. Its protein product is CASSFGEGGKQYF.

DNA of the CDR3: TGTGCCAGCAGTCCACAGGGGGCTGGCAATCAGCCCCAGCATTTT. Amino acid sequence: CASSPQGAGNQPQHF. The chain uses TRBV25-1 and TRBJ1-5; TRBD1 aligns across 9 bases. Germline assignment: CDR1 MGHDK and CDR2 SYGVNS. After removal of 5 bases from V and 2 bases from J, the junction contained 4 bases not matched to a gene. The CDR3 has 15 residues.

This sequence joins TRBV6-5 and TRBJ1-1, with a weak D call TRBD1 (5 bases). V lost 0 bases to trimming and J lost 5 bases, with 10 bases between them. The germline gives CDR1 MNHEY, CDR2 SVGAGI. This CDR3 comprises 14 residues. DNA for the CDR3: TGTGCCAGCAGTTACTCTGCAGGGCGGACTGAAGCTTTCTTT. It is translated as CASSYSAGRTEAFF.

The V gene is TRBV14, the J gene TRBJ2-2; no reliable D call. Germline CDR1 SGHDN, CDR2 FVKESK. Trimming removed 4 bases from V and 2 bases from J, with 8 bases in between. The length of the CDR3 is 14 residues. The CDR3 loop reads CASSLRVNTGELFF. The CDR3 nucleotides are TGTGCCAGCAGCCTACGGGTCAACACCGGGGAGCTGTTTTTT.

The chain is built from TRBV6-5 and TRBJ2-1; D gene uncertain. Trimming pared 5 bases from V and 6 bases from J, leaving 14 bases between. Germline CDR1 MNHEY, CDR2 SVGAGI. This CDR3 contains 14 residues. The CDR3 reads CASSRSKRSNEQFF. The CDR3 DNA follows: TGTGCCAGCAGTAGGTCCAAGCGAAGCAATGAGCAGTTCTTC.

The chain combines TRBV28 with TRBJ1-2; 9 positions agree with TRBD1. In germline, CDR1 is MDHEN, CDR2 SYDVKM. This CDR3 region has 14 residues. With 3 bases clipped from V and 4 bases from J, the junction kept 3 bases outside the gene matches. As DNA, the CDR3 is TGTGCCAGCAGTTTCACAGGGGGCGGCTATGGCTACACCTTC. It specifies CASSFTGGGYGYTF.

This clone was counted a single time. The chain recombines TRBV6-5 with TRBJ1-5; possible D gene TRBD1, 5 bases. The CDR3 has 13 residues. V shed 2 bases and J shed 5 bases, with 7 bases lying between them. CDR1 MNHEY and CDR2 SVGAGI come from the germline V gene. The CDR3 protein is CASSYGAYQPQHF. In DNA form, the CDR3 reads TGTGCCAGCAGTTACGGGGCTTATCAGCCCCAGCATTTT.

The chain recombines TRBV15 with TRBJ2-5; D is uncertain. The CDR3 length is 17 residues. Germline values: CDR1 LNHNV, CDR2 YYDKDF (reference sequence). Trimming removed 1 base from V and 2 bases from J, with 17 bases in between. CDR3 DNA: TGTGCCACCAGCAGAGTTGGTAGAACCACTACGCAAGAGACCCAGTACTTC. This sequence encodes CATSRVGRTTTQETQYF.

The chain carries TRBV7-6 and TRBJ2-1; 9 nucleotides align to TRBD2. Germline V gene lookup returns CDR1 SGHVS and CDR2 FNYEAQ. V lost 8 bases to trimming and J lost 12 bases; unmatched junction nucleotides: 17. The CDR3 has 15 residues. CDR3 DNA: TGTGCCAGCTCAGCGACTAGCGGAGGCCCGGTTGGGCAGTTCTTC. Protein product: CASSATSGGPVGQFF.

The chain joins TRBV5-1 to TRBJ2-4; TRBD2 is a possible D gene (5 bases). CDR1 is SGHRS, CDR2 YFSETQ, per germline. Trimming took off 5 bases at V and 7 bases at J, with 13 bases between the two ends. The CDR3 runs to 13 residues. CDR3 sequence: CASRLSGENIQYF. The CDR3, as DNA: TGCGCCAGCAGACTCTCCGGGGAGAACATTCAGTACTTC.

The CDR3 DNA reads TGTGCCAGCAGCCAAGATATACGTCCTAGCTCCTACAATGAGCAGTTCTTC. This sequence encodes CASSQDIRPSSYNEQFF. This sequence joins TRBV3-1 (or the pseudogene TRBV3-2) and TRBJ2-1; D uncertain. V was cut by 0 bases and J by 0 bases, with 12 bases left in between. The CDR3 consists of 17 residues. Germline values: CDR1 LGHDT, CDR2 YNNKEL (reference sequence).

This clone has only one observation. The rearrangement joins TRBV27 to TRBJ2-1; 9 bases are a match to TRBD2. J was trimmed by 3 bases and V by 6 bases; bases with no gene match: 6. The CDR3 totals 15 residues. From germline, CDR1 is MNHEY and CDR2 SMNVEV (reference sequence). CDR3: CASSSLAGSYNEQFF. The CDR3 DNA sequence: TGTGCCAGCAGCTCTCTAGCGGGAAGCTACAATGAGCAGTTCTTC.

V gene TRBV7-8 combines with J gene TRBJ2-5, with D perhaps matching TRBD1 (5 bases). The CDR3 is made up of 14 amino acids. Germline V lookup: CDR1 SGHVS, CDR2 FQNEAQ. Trimming stripped 2 bases from V and 2 bases from J, with 9 bases between. CDR3 region: CASSLRGTQETQYF. The CDR3 nucleotides are TGTGCCAGCAGCTTAAGGGGTACTCAAGAGACCCAGTACTTC.

V usage is TRBV5-1 and J usage is TRBJ2-7, with D possibly matching TRBD2 (5 bases). Germline V gene sequence: CDR1 SGHRS, CDR2 YFSETQ. The CDR3 totals 13 residues. The ends were cut back, 0 bases at V and 5 bases at J, with 9 bases in the middle. CDR3 in amino acids: CASSLEGSDEQYF. The DNA of the CDR3 is TGCGCCAGCAGCTTGGAAGGGAGCGACGAGCAGTACTTC.

This clone was picked up a small number of times. The CDR3 nucleotides read TGTGCCAGCAGTAGGAGAGAGGAGCTGTTTTTT. Its translation is CASSRREELFF. V usage is TRBV28 and J usage is TRBJ2-2; D gene ambiguous. The CDR3 has 11 amino acids. Trimming took off 5 bases at V and 10 bases at J, with 8 bases between the two ends. Looked up from germline, CDR1 is MDHEN and CDR2 is SYDVKM. Together with reference TRBV28 and TRBJ2-2, the CDR3 gives the full variable domain: DVKVTQSSRYLVKRTGEKVFLECVQDMDHENMFWYRQDPGLGLRLIYFSYDVKMKEKGDIPEGYSVSREKKERFSLILESASTNQTSMYLCASSRREELFFGEGSRLTVL.

The chain couples TRBV5-1 to TRBJ2-7, with TRBD1 matching over 7 bases. The CDR3 runs 15 residues. The J segment lost 4 bases and the V segment lost 4 bases, leaving 11 bases of the junction unmatched. CDR1 and CDR2 (germline): SGHRS, YFSETQ. The CDR3 sequence: CASSPTTGLDYEQYF. The CDR3 DNA sequence: TGCGCCAGCAGCCCCACGACAGGGCTTGATTACGAGCAGTACTTC.

On this clone itself: Germline and junction disagree at one end, which may indicate a read error. The CDR3 DNA reads as TGTGCCAGCTCACCGGAGGGGCATGACAAACTGCTTTTT. Protein: CASSPEGHDKLLF. The chain links TRBV18 to TRBJ1-4; D may be TRBD1 (5 bases). Per germline, CDR1 KGHSH and CDR2 LQKENI. The CDR3 runs 13 residues. Looking up the rest from reference TRBV18 and TRBJ1-4 gives the full variable domain: NAGVMQNPRHLVRRRGQEARLRCSPMKGHSHVYWYRQLPEEGLKFMVYLQKENIIDESGMPKERFSAEFPKEGPSILRIQQVVRGDSAAYFCASSPEGHDKLLFGSGTQLSVL.